This T cell receptor (beta chain) derives from a study of post-analysis software for immune sequencing data. Findings of the study overall: There were about five TRBV segments more frequent in patients than controls, and TRBV5-6, TRBV5-1 and TRBV20-1 were among them.

This clonotype was picked up a small number of times. Its antigen is not known. The V end lost 8 bases, the J end lost 10 bases, and 12 bases lay between the germline ends. The CDR3 runs to 11 residues. Germline lookup yields CDR1 MNHEY and CDR2 SVGAGI. TCR beta cDNA libraries included unique molecular identifiers. TCRdb analysed the PCR reads with MiXCR anew, one entry per CDR3 protein. The profile shows hundreds of thousands of distinct CDR3 sequences, less than 35% of them singletons. Input material: blood. The chain recombines TRBV6-5 with TRBJ2-1; perhaps D is TRBD1 or TRBD2 (5 bases each). The clonotype comes from a girl under 18 with multiple sclerosis. CDR3 sequence (DNA): TGTGCCAGCGTATTTGGGGACGAGCAGTTCTTC. This translates into CASVFGDEQFF.